The 31 T cell receptor beta chains in this list originate from one sample, sequenced in a study of blood T cells in healthy people across ages. Through a sample-barcoded 5' primer and a J-beta primer mix, a second PCR was run for 7 to 11 cycles. TCRdb called the 5' RACE reads again in MiXCR, with one record for every CDR3 protein. The profile shows about 800,000 distinct CDR3 sequences, 20% to 30% of them singletons. These same data were also listed under a study on T cells of mothers and their children.

Sequencing input: blood. The receptors originated from a boy aged 5-17 years in good health.

This chain connects TRBV5-1 to TRBJ2-1, with unresolved D. The CDR3 length is 15 residues. Trimming removed 0 bases at V and 3 bases at J, with 10 bases between. The V gene's germline CDR1 is SGHRS and CDR2 YFSETQ. The CDR3: CASSLGTDRYNEQFF. CDR3 nucleotide sequence: TGCGCCAGCAGCTTGGGGACGGACCGCTACAATGAGCAGTTCTTC.

The sample holds a few counts of this clonotype. The V call is TRBV5-1, the J call TRBJ1-4, with no clear D. Trimming removed 1 base from V and 8 bases from J, with 21 bases in between. Germline values: CDR1 SGHRS, CDR2 YFSETQ. The CDR3 has 17 amino acids. CDR3 nucleotide sequence: TGCGCCAGCAGCTTGAATGGTCAGCCGGCCCCCAGAGAAAAACTGTTTTTT. Translated, it gives CASSLNGQPAPREKLFF.

This sequence joins TRBV29-1 and TRBJ2-5; 10 nucleotides match TRBD1. The V and J ends lost 2 bases and 1 base, in that order; junction bases with no gene match: 4. The CDR3 length is 15 residues. From germline, CDR1 is SQVTM and CDR2 ANQGSEA. CDR3 region: CSVEPWDRGQETQYF. The CDR3 DNA reads TGCAGCGTTGAACCGTGGGACAGGGGCCAAGAGACCCAGTACTTC. The full variable domain, rest sourced from reference TRBV29-1 and TRBJ2-5, is SAVISQKPSRDICQRGTSLTIQCQVDSQVTMMFWYRQQPGQSLTLIATANQGSEATYESGFVIDKFPISRPNLTFSTLTVSNMSPEDSSIYLCSVEPWDRGQETQYFGPGTRLLVL.

This clonotype has just a few counts. Relative to the germline gene, one junction end is altered; a read error may explain this. The chain carries TRBV7-9 and TRBJ2-1; D unresolved. The CDR3 has 13 amino acids. Germline-derived CDR1 and CDR2 are SEHNR and FQNEAQ (reference sequence). The CDR3 bases are TGTGCCAGCAGCGTTGGCGACTGGCTTCATGGGTACTTC. Its translation: CASSVGDWLHGYF.

This clonotype was counted many times. The rearrangement uses TRBV12-3 or TRBV12-4 and TRBJ1-5, with D unresolved. Deletions cut 2 bases from V and 7 bases from J, with 9 bases between. The CDR3 spans 13 residues. CDR3 sequence reads: CASSLSVGQPQHF. CDR3 sequence (DNA): TGTGCCAGCAGTTTATCCGTAGGACAGCCCCAGCATTTT.

There are a few counts of this clonotype. The chain carries TRBV28 and TRBJ2-1, with D possibly being TRBD1 (5 bases). Germline loops: CDR1 MDHEN, CDR2 SYDVKM. Trimming removed 4 bases from V and 4 bases from J, with 20 bases in between. There are 17 residues in the CDR3. The CDR3 bases are TGTGCCAGCAGTTCCCTGGTTGGTTCAGGGCCTTACAATGAGCAGTTCTTC. Translation: CASSSLVGSGPYNEQFF.

The gene calls are TRBV7-6 and TRBJ2-2; the D gene could be TRBD1 or TRBD2 (5 bases each). Germline values: CDR1 SGHVS, CDR2 FNYEAQ. Between the trimmed V and J ends, which lost 4 bases and 4 bases, there was a span of 10 bases. The length of the CDR3 is 14 residues. CDR3 protein: CASSSYGGTGELFF. The CDR3 nucleotides are TGTGCCAGCAGCTCCTATGGGGGCACCGGGGAGCTGTTTTTT.

Of note for this clonotype: Germline is not matched at one junction end, which may reflect a read error. The chain uses TRBV27 and TRBJ2-2, with D hard to call. Germline values: CDR1 MNHEY, CDR2 SMNVEV (reference sequence). The length of the CDR3 is 13 residues. As DNA, the CDR3 is TGCGCCAGCAGTGGAGAATTTATCGGGGAGCTGTTTTTT. It specifies CASSGEFIGELFF.

This clonotype was counted only a few times. V usage is TRBV10-3 and J usage is TRBJ2-6; D ambiguous. V was clipped by 4 bases and J by 7 bases, with 17 bases between them. The CDR3 totals 16 residues. The V gene's germline CDR1 is ENHRY and CDR2 SYGVKD. CDR3 residues: CAISGAQDLRANVLTF. The CDR3 DNA follows: TGTGCCATCAGTGGTGCCCAAGACCTCCGAGCCAACGTCCTGACTTTC.

The chain employs TRBV7-9 and TRBJ2-7; D assignment may be TRBD1 or TRBD2 (5 bases each). This CDR3 has 13 amino acids. V was trimmed by 6 bases and J by 5 bases, leaving 14 bases between them. CDR1 SEHNR and CDR2 FQNEAQ come from the germline V gene (reference sequence). For the CDR3, the DNA is TGTGCCAGCAGACCCCCGGGACGTCACGAGCAGTACTTC. Its translation: CASRPPGRHEQYF.

In this sample, this clonotype turned up once. The chain uses TRBV20-1 and TRBJ2-3; TRBD2 matches 8 bases. The germline CDR1 and CDR2 sequences are DFQATT and SNEGSKA (reference sequence). V lost 0 bases, J lost 2 bases, and 13 bases stayed unmatched. The CDR3 is made up of 18 amino acids. CDR3 amino acids: CSAREGTGGGYPTDTQYF. The CDR3 DNA reads TGCAGTGCTAGAGAAGGGACGGGAGGGGGATATCCCACAGATACGCAGTATTTT.

This clonotype showed up many times. At one end, the junction sequence differs from germline, possibly due to a read error. This chain uses TRBV6-2 or TRBV6-3 with TRBJ2-7; no definite D call. Germline CDR1 is MNHEY and CDR2 is SVGEGT. This CDR3 region has 14 residues. CDR3 sequence: CATSVAFSSYEQYF. In nucleotides, the CDR3 is TGTGCCACCAGTGTGGCCTTCAGCTCCTACGAGCAGTACTTC.

The rearrangement joins TRBV29-1 to TRBJ2-7, with D hard to call. Per the germline V gene, CDR1 is SQVTM and CDR2 is ANQGSEA. The CDR3 runs to 11 residues. With 4 bases removed from V and 6 bases from J, the gap between germline ends came to 10 bases. The CDR3 sequence: CSVALGPEQYF. The CDR3 DNA sequence: TGCAGCGTTGCCCTCGGGCCCGAGCAGTACTTC.

This rearrangement joins TRBV29-1 to TRBJ2-2, with D possibly TRBD2 on 6 matching bases. The germline V and J ends were trimmed by 7 bases and 4 bases, with 16 bases remaining between them. There are 14 residues in the CDR3. The germline V gene has CDR1 SQVTM and CDR2 ANQGSEA. CDR3 sequence (DNA): TGCAGCGCAGAAGGACACGGGGGCACCGGGGAGCTGTTTTTT. Translating gives CSAEGHGGTGELFF.

The J gene is TRBJ2-2, the V gene TRBV6-1; the D gene is possibly TRBD1 (5 bases). The germline V and J ends were trimmed by 7 bases and 5 bases, with 17 bases remaining between them. Germline CDR1 reads MNHNS; CDR2 reads SASEGT. The CDR3 totals 15 residues. CDR3: CASKTVGVGTGELFF. Here the CDR3 DNA reads TGTGCCAGCAAGACTGTAGGGGTGGGAACCGGGGAGCTGTTTTTT.

The chain links TRBV9 to TRBJ1-2; 9 nucleotides match TRBD1. The CDR3 contains 14 residues. After removal of 3 bases from V and 7 bases from J, the junction contained 7 bases not matched to a gene. From germline, CDR1 is SGDLS and CDR2 YYNGEE. This CDR3 reads CASSAVRDRVGYTF. In DNA form, the CDR3 reads TGTGCCAGCAGCGCGGTCCGGGACAGGGTTGGCTACACCTTC.

This clonotype was recorded a few times. This rearrangement joins TRBV29-1 to TRBJ2-5, with D tentatively TRBD1 or TRBD2 (5 bases each). V shed 6 bases and J shed 4 bases, with 15 bases lying between them. Germline values: CDR1 SQVTM, CDR2 ANQGSEA. The CDR3 has 13 amino acids. The chain's CDR3 is CSVPGPTRETQYF. The CDR3 DNA sequence: TGCAGCGTCCCGGGACCGACGAGAGAGACCCAGTACTTC.

This sequence joins TRBV7-9 and TRBJ2-6; D might be TRBD1 (5 bases). This CDR3 is built from 15 residues. Germline V gene sequence: CDR1 SEHNR, CDR2 FQNEAQ (reference sequence). The ends were cut back, 6 bases at V and 4 bases at J, with 13 bases in the middle. The chain's CDR3 is CASSIQGSGANVLTF. The CDR3 nucleotides read TGTGCCAGCAGTATCCAGGGCTCCGGGGCCAACGTCCTGACTTTC.

This clonotype has just a few counts. The V call is TRBV12-3 or TRBV12-4, the J call TRBJ2-3; 12 bases match TRBD1. The CDR3 is 16 residues long. V lost 5 bases, J lost 4 bases, and 7 bases stayed unmatched. CDR3 residues: CASSPGTGGEADTQYF. The CDR3 DNA is TGTGCCAGCAGTCCCGGGACAGGGGGCGAGGCAGATACGCAGTATTTT.

The V call is TRBV7-8, the J call TRBJ2-5; D assignment may be TRBD1 or TRBD2 (5 bases each). The length of the CDR3 is 14 residues. Looked up from germline, CDR1 is SGHVS and CDR2 is FQNEAQ. Trimming shortened V by 5 bases and J by 5 bases, and 15 bases separated the two germline ends. The DNA for the CDR3 is TGTGCCAGCAGCCCACACCGTTGGGGGGAGACCCAGTACTTC. Translating gives CASSPHRWGETQYF.

This rearrangement joins TRBV25-1 to TRBJ2-5, with D perhaps TRBD1 or TRBD2 (5 bases each). The DNA end is more similar to TRBJ2-1, so the J call may be wrong. The germline V gene has CDR1 MGHDK and CDR2 SYGVNS. The CDR3 sequence is 13 residues long. The DNA of the CDR3 is TGTGCCAGCCGTCCGGCAGGGACCAATGAGCAGTTCTTC. Encoded protein: CASRPAGTNEQFF.

This clonotype appeared a few times. This chain connects TRBV24-1 to TRBJ2-3, with unresolved D. This CDR3 has 16 amino acids. The V gene lost 4 bases and the J gene lost 0 bases, with 13 bases spanning the gap. CDR1 and CDR2 (germline): KGHDR, SFDVKD. CDR3 region: CATSDDLPSSTDTQYF. DNA for the CDR3: TGTGCCACCAGTGACGACCTCCCTAGTAGCACAGATACGCAGTATTTT.

This clonotype was observed a few times. The chain couples TRBV20-1 to TRBJ1-5; 11 bases are shared with TRBD1. The CDR3 length is 16 residues. The germline V gene has CDR1 DFQATT and CDR2 SNEGSKA (reference sequence). J was trimmed by 6 bases and V by 2 bases; bases with no gene match: 9. The CDR3 DNA sequence: TGCAGTGCTAGAACCGGGACAGGGGGTTTTTTTCAGCCCCAGCATTTT. The encoded protein is CSARTGTGGFFQPQHF.

The chain combines TRBV29-1 with TRBJ2-6; D remains unclear. Germline V lookup: CDR1 SQVTM, CDR2 ANQGSEA. CDR3 length equals 15 residues. Deletions cut 2 bases from V and 4 bases from J, with 12 bases between. The CDR3, as DNA: TGCAGCGTTGAACCTTATGGAACAGGGGCCAACGTCCTGACTTTC. Translating it yields CSVEPYGTGANVLTF.

The chain carries TRBV11-2 and TRBJ2-3; unclear D gene. Germline assignment: CDR1 SGHAT and CDR2 FQNNGV. This CDR3 has 12 amino acids. V lost 5 bases, J lost 10 bases, and 13 bases lay in between. CDR3 region: CASSGLLFAQYF. CDR3 coding DNA: TGTGCCAGCAGCGGGCTACTATTTGCGCAGTATTTT.

This rearrangement joins TRBV20-1 to TRBJ1-2, with 7 bases lining up with TRBD1. This CDR3 region has 14 residues. V was clipped by 2 bases and J by 2 bases; unmatched bases: 5. Germline-derived CDR1 and CDR2 are DFQATT and SNEGSKA (reference sequence). In DNA form, the CDR3 reads TGCAGTGCTAGATTCAGGGGGAGGAACTATGGCTACACCTTC. Translating it yields CSARFRGRNYGYTF.

Only a few counts were recorded for this clonotype. The CDR3 sequence is CASSLDGRRSEQYF. The CDR3 DNA sequence: TGTGCCAGCAGCTTAGACGGGCGGAGGTCCGAGCAGTACTTC. This chain uses TRBV7-2 with TRBJ2-7; the D gene is possibly TRBD2 (5 bases). The CDR3 extends over 14 amino acids. Germline loops: CDR1 SGHTA, CDR2 FQGNSA. Trimming removed 1 base from V and 6 bases from J, with 13 bases in between.

The sample holds a few counts of this clonotype. The chain carries TRBV7-8 and TRBJ2-7, with D perhaps TRBD2 (6 bases). V was pared by 1 base and J by 5 bases, with 9 bases between. From germline, CDR1 is SGHVS and CDR2 FQNEAQ. The CDR3 runs 13 residues. CDR3 bases: TGTGCCAGCAGCTTAGAAGGAGGGAACGAGCAGTACTTC. Protein sequence: CASSLEGGNEQYF. Based on the CDR3 plus reference TRBV7-8 and TRBJ2-7, the full variable domain is GAGVSQSPRYKVAKRGQDVALRCDPISGHVSLFWYQQALGQGPEFLTYFQNEAQLDKSGLPSDRFFAERPEGSVSTLKIQRTQQEDSAVYLCASSLEGGNEQYFGPGTRLTVT.

The rearrangement uses TRBV5-1 and TRBJ2-3; no firm D call. Germline assignment: CDR1 SGHRS and CDR2 YFSETQ. CDR3 size: 14 residues. Trimming shortened V by 1 base and J by 0 bases, and 6 bases separated the two germline ends. The chain's CDR3 is CASSLIVSTDTQYF. CDR3 DNA sequence: TGCGCCAGCAGCTTGATCGTTAGCACAGATACGCAGTATTTT.

The rearrangement joins TRBV5-1 to TRBJ2-5; 7 nucleotides align to TRBD2. Germline CDR1 SGHRS, CDR2 YFSETQ. V lost 7 bases to trimming and J lost 3 bases; unmatched junction nucleotides: 12. CDR3 length: 15 amino acids. The CDR3 region is CASSPGASGEETQYF. The CDR3 nucleotides are TGCGCCAGCTCACCTGGGGCTAGCGGAGAAGAGACCCAGTACTTC.

In its sample, this clonotype was seen once. The chain employs TRBV7-9 and TRBJ1-4, with TRBD1 as a possible D gene (5 bases). Trimming removed 4 bases from V and 4 bases from J, with 13 bases in between. Germline-derived CDR1 and CDR2 are SEHNR and FQNEAQ (reference sequence). There are 15 residues in the CDR3. CDR3 bases: TGTGCCAGCAGCTCGGATCGACAGAATAATGAAAAACTGTTTTTT. Translated: CASSSDRQNNEKLFF.